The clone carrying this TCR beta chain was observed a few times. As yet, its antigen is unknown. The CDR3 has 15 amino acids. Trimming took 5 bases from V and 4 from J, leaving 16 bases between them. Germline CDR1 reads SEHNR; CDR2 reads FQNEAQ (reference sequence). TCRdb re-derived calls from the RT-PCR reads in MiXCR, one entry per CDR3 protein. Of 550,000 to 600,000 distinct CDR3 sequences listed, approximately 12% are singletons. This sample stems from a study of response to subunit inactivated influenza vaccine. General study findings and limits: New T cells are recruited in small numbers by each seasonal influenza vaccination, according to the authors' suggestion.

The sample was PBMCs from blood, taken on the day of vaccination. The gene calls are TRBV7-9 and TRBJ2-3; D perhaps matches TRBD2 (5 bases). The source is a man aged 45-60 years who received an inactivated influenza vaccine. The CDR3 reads CASSGGRTKADTQYF. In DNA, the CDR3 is TGTGCCAGCAGCGGAGGCAGGACCAAGGCAGATACGCAGTATTTT.